Sequencing of this T cell receptor beta chain was carried out in a study of blood T cell repertoires in COVID-19 (dated by TCRdb to the early 2020s). As for the study more broadly: Samples from collaborators originated in the United States, Italy and Spain and spanned both the acute and convalescent phases of COVID-19. The prospective study material was composed of cDNA or gDNA derived from T cells, B-cell-depleted T cells, or PBMCs. Subjects who had been exposed to COVID-19, were actively infected with it, or had recovered from it provided the deeply sampled blood TCRbeta repertoires that made up the dataset. The repertoires were made available in a free public database intended to serve as a resource for research on the immune response to SARS-CoV-2. The samples were drawn from the first 160 participants of the ongoing ImmuneRACE study and from over a thousand subjects provided by 6 global collaborators. Sample metadata almost always included a de-identified subject ID, COVID-19 status, age in years and sex. HLA class I and class II types, where available, came from metadata supplied by the sample provider rather than from assay-based typing. The full study reports these points: How much clinical and demographic metadata was included differed by source and by participant, and the metadata was provided uncurated.

In Seattle, one collaborating source enrolled patients while the infection was active and tracked those patients longitudinally over the course of disease. The collaborating institutions used their own protocols to collect whole blood in K2EDTA tubes. Collaborator samples were shipped for TCRbeta analysis as frozen whole blood, isolated PBMCs, or DNA extracted from either sample type. Notes on this clone: The specificity of this receptor is unknown. No per-base quality is available; no much larger clone lies one base away.

The immunoSEQ Assay, a bias-controlled multiplex PCR, was used to amplify TCRbeta CDR3 regions from genomic DNA. In the source study's methods: Nucleated cell counts per sample were estimated from amplification of reference gene primers within the assay. To quantify the absolute abundance of each unique TCRbeta CDR3 rearrangement, sequence reads were collapsed and filtered. For each sample, productive Simpson clonality was calculated as the square root of Simpson's diversity index over productive rearrangements. The immuneACCESS repertoire file appears here via TCRdb, limited to in-frame rearrangements. These files lack a portion of the clones; in checked studies, under half of the deficit traces to unresolved V genes, and the cause of the others is not known. The V and J calls and the clone size are those of that table, but D and trimming were determined from the DNA. Counted in this sample were a few hundred thousand clones; 70% to 90% of them appeared once. Of the sample, 15% to 20% is held by the ten largest clones.

This receptor was identified in a man aged 45-65 years with COVID-19, enrolled during active disease. The source material was peripheral blood.

At the DNA level, the sequence is TGTGCCAGCAGGTATAGCGGGGGAGCCTACGAGCAGTACTTC. This translates into CASRYSGGAYEQYF. This receptor chain uses TRBV27 and TRBJ2-5; 9 bases in the middle match TRBD2. The J call could be wrong; TRBJ2-7 is a better fit for the DNA end. Sequences MNHEY (CDR1) and SMNVEV (CDR2) are obtained from the germline V gene (reference sequence). Spanning cysteine to phenylalanine, the CDR3 consists of 14 amino acids. CDR3 DNA only is kept here, 42 bases in frame from base 1.